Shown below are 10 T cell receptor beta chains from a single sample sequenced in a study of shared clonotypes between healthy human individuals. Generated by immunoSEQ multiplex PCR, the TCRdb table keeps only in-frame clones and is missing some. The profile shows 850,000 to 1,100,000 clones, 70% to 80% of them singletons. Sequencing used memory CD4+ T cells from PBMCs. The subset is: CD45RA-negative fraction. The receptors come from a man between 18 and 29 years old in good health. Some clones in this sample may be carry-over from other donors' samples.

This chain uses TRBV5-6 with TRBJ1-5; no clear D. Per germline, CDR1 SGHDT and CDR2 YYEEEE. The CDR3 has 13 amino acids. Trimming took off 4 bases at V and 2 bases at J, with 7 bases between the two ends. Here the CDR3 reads CASSPGRNQPQHF. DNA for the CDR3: TGTGCCAGCAGCCCCGGACGCAATCAGCCCCAGCATTTT. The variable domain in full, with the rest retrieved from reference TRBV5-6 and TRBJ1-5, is DAGVTQSPTHLIKTRGQQVTLRCSPKSGHDTVSWYQQALGQGPQFIFQYYEEEERQRGNFPDRFSGHQFPNYSSELNVNALLLGDSALYLCASSPGRNQPQHFGDGTRLSIL.

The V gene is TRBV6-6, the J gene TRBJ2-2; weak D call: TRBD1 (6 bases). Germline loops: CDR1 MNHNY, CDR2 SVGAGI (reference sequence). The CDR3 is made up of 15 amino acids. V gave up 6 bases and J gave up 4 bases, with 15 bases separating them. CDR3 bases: TGTGCCAGCAGCTCCCAGGGGAAGGGCACCGGGGAGCTGTTTTTT. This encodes CASSSQGKGTGELFF.

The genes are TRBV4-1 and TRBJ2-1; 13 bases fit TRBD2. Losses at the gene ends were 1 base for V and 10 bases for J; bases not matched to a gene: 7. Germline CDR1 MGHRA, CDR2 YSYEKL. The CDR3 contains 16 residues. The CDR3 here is CASSQGRTSGSGEQFF. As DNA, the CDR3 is TGCGCCAGCAGCCAAGGCCGGACTAGCGGGAGTGGCGAGCAGTTCTTC.

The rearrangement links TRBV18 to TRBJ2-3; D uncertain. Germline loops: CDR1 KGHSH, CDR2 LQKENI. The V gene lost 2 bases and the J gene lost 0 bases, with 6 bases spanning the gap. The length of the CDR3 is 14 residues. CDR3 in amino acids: CASSPFPSTDTQYF. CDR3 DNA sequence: TGTGCCAGCTCACCATTCCCTAGCACAGATACGCAGTATTTT.

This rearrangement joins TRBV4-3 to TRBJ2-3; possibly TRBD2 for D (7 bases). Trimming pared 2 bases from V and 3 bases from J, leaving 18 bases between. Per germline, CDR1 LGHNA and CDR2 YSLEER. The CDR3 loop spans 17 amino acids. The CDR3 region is CASSQLRGGAVTDTQYF. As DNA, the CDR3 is TGCGCCAGCAGCCAACTTCGAGGGGGGGCCGTGACAGATACGCAGTATTTT.

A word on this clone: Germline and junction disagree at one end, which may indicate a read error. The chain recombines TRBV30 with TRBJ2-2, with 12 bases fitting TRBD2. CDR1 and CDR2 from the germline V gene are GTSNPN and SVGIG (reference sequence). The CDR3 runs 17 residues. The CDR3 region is CAWSHHRLAGGRGGAVF. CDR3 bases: TGTGCCTGGAGTCACCACCGCCTAGCGGGAGGGCGGGGGGGAGCTGTTTTT.

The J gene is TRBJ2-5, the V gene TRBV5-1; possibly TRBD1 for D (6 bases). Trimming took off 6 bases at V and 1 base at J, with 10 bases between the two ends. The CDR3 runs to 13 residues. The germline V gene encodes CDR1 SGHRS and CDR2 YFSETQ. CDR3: CASTGTIQETQYF. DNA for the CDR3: TGCGCCAGCACCGGGACAATCCAAGAGACCCAGTACTTC. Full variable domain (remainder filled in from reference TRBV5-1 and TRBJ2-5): KAGVTQTPRYLIKTRGQQVTLSCSPISGHRSVSWYQQTPGQGLQFLFEYFSETQRNKGNFPGRFSGRQFSNSRSEMNVSTLELGDSALYLCASTGTIQETQYFGPGTRLLVL.

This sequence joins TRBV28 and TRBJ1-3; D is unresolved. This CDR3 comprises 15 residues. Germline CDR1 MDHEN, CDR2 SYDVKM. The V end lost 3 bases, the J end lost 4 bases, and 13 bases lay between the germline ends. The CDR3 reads CASSLRSMGGNTIYF. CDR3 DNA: TGTGCCAGCAGTTTGAGGTCGATGGGCGGAAACACCATATATTTT.

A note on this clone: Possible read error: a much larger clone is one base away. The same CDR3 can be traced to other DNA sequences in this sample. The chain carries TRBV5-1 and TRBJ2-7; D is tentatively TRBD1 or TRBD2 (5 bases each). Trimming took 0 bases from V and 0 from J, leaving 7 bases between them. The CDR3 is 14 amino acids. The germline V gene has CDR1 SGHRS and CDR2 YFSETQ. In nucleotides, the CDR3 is TGCGCCAGCAGCTTGGGGGGGAGCTCCTACGAGCAGTACTTC. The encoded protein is CASSLGGSSYEQYF.

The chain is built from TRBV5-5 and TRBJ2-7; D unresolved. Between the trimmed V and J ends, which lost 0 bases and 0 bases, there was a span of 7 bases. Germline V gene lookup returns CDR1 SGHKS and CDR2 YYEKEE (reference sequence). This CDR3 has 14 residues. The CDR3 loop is CASSLVGSSYEQYF. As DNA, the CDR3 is TGTGCCAGCAGCTTGGTCGGTTCCTCCTACGAGCAGTACTTC.